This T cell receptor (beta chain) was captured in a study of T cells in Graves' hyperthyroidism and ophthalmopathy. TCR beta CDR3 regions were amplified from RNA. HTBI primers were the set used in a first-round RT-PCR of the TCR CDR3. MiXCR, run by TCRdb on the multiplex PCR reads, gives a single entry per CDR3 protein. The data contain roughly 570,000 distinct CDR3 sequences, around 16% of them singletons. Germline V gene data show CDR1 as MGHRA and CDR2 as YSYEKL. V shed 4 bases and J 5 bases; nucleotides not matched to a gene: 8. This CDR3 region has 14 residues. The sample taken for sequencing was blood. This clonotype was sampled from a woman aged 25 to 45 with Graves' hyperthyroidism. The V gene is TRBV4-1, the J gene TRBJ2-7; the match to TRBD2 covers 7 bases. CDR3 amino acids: CASSLGLEGHEQYF. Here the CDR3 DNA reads TGCGCCAGCAGCCTCGGACTAGAGGGTCACGAGCAGTACTTC.